The clone carrying this T cell receptor (beta chain) was detected only a few times. The target antigen is unknown. The data stem from a study of T cells in Graves' hyperthyroidism and ophthalmopathy. Study background: Sampling of peripheral blood happened at initial diagnosis, prior to any treatment.

Study-wide results and caveats: Blood also held most thyroid clonotypes expanded beyond 0.001.

Amplified TCR beta CDR3 regions derived from RNA transcripts. Using the HTBI primer set, a first-round RT-PCR was run on the TCR CDR3. MiXCR, run by TCRdb on the multiplex PCR reads, gives a single entry per CDR3 protein. This table holds roughly 650,000 distinct CDR3 sequences, approximately 16% found once. Germline V gene lookup returns CDR1 SEHNR and CDR2 FQNEAQ (reference sequence). The CDR3 loop spans 13 amino acids. V was pared by 2 bases and J by 3 bases, with 7 bases between. The chain links TRBV7-9 to TRBJ2-5; D perhaps matches TRBD2 (5 bases). The source is a woman aged 40 to 50 with Graves' ophthalmopathy. The specimen sequenced was blood. This CDR3 reads CASSLYGEETQYF. CDR3 nucleotide sequence: TGTGCCAGCAGCTTATACGGGGAAGAGACCCAGTACTTC.